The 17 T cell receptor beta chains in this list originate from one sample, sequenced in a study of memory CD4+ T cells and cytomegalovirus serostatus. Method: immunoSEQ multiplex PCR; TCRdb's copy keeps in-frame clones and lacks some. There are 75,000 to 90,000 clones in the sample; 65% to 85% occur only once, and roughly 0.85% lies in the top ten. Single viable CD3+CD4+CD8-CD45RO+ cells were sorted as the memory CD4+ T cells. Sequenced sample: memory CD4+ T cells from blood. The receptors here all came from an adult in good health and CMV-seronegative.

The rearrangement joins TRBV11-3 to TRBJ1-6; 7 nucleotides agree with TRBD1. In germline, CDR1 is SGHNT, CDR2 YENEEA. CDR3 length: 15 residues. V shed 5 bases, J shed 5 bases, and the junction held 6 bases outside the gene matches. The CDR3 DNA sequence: TGTGCCAGCAGCCTGACAGGGCAAGATAATTCACCCCTCCACTTT. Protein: CASSLTGQDNSPLHF. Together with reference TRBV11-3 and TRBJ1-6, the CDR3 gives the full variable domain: EAGVVQSPRYKIIEKKQPVAFWCNPISGHNTLYWYLQNLGQGPELLIRYENEEAVDDSQLPKDRFSAERLKGVDSTLKIQPAELGDSAVYLCASSLTGQDNSPLHFGNGTRLTVT.

The CDR3, as DNA: TGTGCCAGCAGTAGCGGGGGCGGGGGTCCCTCCTACAATGAGCAGTTCTTC. It translates to CASSSGGGGPSYNEQFF. The chain couples TRBV9 to TRBJ2-1; 9 bases line up with TRBD2. The germline CDR1 and CDR2 sequences are SGDLS and YYNGEE. With V trimmed by 5 bases and J by 0 bases, 9 bases remained unmatched. The CDR3 is 17 amino acids.

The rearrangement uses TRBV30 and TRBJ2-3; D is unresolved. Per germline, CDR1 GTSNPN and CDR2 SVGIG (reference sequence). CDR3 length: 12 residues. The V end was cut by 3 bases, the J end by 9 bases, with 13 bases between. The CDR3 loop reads CAWRPTPRTQYF. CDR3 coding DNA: TGTGCCTGGAGGCCGACCCCGAGAACGCAGTATTTT.

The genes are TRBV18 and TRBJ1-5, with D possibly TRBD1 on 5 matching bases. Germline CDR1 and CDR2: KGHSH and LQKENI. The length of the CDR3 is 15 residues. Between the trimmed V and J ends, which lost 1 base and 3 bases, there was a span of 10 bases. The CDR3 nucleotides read TGTGCCAGCTCACCACTACAGACAGTCAATCAGCCCCAGCATTTT. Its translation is CASSPLQTVNQPQHF.

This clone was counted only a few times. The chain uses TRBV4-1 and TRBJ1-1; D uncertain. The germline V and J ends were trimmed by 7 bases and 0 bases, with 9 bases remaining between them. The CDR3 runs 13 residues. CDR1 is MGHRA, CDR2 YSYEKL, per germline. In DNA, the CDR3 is TGCGCCAGCACCCCGGGGATGAACACTGAAGCTTTCTTT. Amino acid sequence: CASTPGMNTEAFF.

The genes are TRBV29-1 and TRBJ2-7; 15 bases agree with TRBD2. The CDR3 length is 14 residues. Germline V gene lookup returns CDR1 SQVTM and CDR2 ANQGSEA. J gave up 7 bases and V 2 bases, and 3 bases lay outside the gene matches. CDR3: CSVELGLAGGEQYF. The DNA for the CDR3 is TGCAGCGTTGAACTTGGACTAGCGGGAGGGGAGCAGTACTTC.

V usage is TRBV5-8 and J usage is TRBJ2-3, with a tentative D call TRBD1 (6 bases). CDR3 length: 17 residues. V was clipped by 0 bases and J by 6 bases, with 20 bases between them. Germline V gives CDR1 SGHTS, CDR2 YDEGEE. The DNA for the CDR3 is TGTGCCAGCAGCTTGGAATTAGGGGGACCGAGACAGGATACGCAGTATTTT. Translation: CASSLELGGPRQDTQYF.

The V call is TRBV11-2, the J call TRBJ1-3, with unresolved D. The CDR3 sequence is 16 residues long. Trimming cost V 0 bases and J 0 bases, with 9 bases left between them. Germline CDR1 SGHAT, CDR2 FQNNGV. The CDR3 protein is CASSLEMVGSGNTIYF. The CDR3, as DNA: TGTGCCAGCAGCTTAGAGATGGTCGGCTCTGGAAACACCATATATTTT.

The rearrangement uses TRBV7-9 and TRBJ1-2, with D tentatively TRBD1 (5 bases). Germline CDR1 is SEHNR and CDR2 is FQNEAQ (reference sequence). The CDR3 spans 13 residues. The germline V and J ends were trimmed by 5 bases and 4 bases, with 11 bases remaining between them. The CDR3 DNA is TGTGCCAGCAGCCCAGGGACCCTCTATGGCTACACCTTC. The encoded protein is CASSPGTLYGYTF. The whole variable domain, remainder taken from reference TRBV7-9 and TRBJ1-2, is DTGVSQNPRHKITKRGQNVTFRCDPISEHNRLYWYRQTLGQGPEFLTYFQNEAQLEKSRLLSDRFSAERPKGSFSTLEIQRTEQGDSAMYLCASSPGTLYGYTFGSGTRLTVV.

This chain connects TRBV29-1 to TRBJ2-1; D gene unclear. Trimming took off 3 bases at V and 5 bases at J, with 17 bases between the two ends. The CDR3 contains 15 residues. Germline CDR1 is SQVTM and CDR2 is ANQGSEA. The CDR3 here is CSVERIPDLNNEQFF. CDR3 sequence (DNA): TGCAGCGTTGAGCGAATACCAGACCTAAACAATGAGCAGTTCTTC.

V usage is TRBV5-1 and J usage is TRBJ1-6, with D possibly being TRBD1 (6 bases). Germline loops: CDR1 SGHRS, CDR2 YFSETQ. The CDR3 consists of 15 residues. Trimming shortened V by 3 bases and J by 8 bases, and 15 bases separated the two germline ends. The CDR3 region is CASSSRTVPDSPLHF. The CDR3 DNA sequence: TGCGCCAGCAGCTCCCGGACAGTCCCCGATTCACCCCTCCACTTT.

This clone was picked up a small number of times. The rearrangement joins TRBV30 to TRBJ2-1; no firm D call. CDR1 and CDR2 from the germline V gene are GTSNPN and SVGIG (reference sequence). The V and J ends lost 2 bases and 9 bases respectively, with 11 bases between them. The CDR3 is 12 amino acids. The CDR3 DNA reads TGTGCCTGGAGTTTACCGGGTCCTGAGCAGTTCTTC. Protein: CAWSLPGPEQFF.

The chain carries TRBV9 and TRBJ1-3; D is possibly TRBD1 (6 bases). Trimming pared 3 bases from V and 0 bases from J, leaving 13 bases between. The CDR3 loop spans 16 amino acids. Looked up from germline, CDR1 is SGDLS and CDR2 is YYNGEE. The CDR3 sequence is CASSAGGGSSGNTIYF. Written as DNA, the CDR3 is TGTGCCAGCAGCGCCGGAGGGGGAAGCTCTGGAAACACCATATATTTT.

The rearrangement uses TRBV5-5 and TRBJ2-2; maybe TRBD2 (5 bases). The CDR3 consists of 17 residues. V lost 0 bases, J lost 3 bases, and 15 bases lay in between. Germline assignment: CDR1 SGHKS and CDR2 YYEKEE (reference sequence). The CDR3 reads CASSLAGVGADTGELFF. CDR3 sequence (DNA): TGTGCCAGCAGCTTGGCCGGTGTGGGAGCGGACACCGGGGAGCTGTTTTTT.

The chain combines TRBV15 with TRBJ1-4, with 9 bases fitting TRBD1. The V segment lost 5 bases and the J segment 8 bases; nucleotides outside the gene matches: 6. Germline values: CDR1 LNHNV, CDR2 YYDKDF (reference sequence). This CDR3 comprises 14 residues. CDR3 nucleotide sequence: TGTGCCACCAGCGCGGGACAGGGCCGAGAAAAACTGTTTTTT. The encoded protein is CATSAGQGREKLFF.

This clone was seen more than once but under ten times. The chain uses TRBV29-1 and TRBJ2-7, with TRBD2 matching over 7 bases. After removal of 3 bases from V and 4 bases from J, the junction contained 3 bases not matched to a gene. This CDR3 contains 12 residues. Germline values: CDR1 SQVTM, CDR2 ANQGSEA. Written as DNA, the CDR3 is TGCAGCGTTGAGACCGGGGGGTACGAGCAGTACTTC. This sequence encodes CSVETGGYEQYF.

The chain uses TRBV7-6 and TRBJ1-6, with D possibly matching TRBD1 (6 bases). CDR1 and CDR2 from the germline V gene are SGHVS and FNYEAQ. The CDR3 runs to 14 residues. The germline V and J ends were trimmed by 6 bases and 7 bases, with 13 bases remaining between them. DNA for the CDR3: TGTGCCAGCAGTCGGGACACTGAGAATTCACCCCTCCACTTT. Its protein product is CASSRDTENSPLHF.